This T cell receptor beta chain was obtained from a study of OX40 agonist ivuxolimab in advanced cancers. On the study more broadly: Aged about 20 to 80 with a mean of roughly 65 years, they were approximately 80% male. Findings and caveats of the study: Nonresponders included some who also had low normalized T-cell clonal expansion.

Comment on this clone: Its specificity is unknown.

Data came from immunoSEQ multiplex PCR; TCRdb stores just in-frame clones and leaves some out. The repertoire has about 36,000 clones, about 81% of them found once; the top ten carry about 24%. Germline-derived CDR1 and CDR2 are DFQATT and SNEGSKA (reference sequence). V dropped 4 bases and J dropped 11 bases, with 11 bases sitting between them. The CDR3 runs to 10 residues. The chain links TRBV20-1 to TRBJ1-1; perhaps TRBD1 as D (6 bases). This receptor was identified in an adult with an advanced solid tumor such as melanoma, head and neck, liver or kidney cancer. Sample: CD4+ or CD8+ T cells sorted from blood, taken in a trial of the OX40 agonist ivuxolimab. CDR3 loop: CSAKEGGAFF. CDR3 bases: TGCAGTGCTAAGGAGGGGGGGGCTTTCTTT.